This TCR beta chain stems from a study of CD8+ T cells in alopecia areata. Study-level results: Many expanded lesional clones remained in scalp and blood on tofacitinib.

The sample's treatment: oral pan-JAK inhibitor, 5-10 mg twice daily. The ends were cut back, 2 bases at V and 1 base at J, with 15 bases in the middle. This CDR3 is built from 16 residues. Germline V gives CDR1 MNHEY, CDR2 SVGAGI. This clone was detected only a few times. Its antigen remains unknown. RNA extraction was followed by reverse transcription into cDNA, which acted as the sequencing template. TCRdb's table, derived via immunoSEQ multiplex PCR, lists solely in-frame clones and lacks some. The top ten hold approximately 3.1% of the sample, which has roughly 120,000 clones, 55% to 60% seen once.

The chain has TRBV6-5 and TRBJ2-7; D not resolved. The sample was CD4+ T cells sorted from blood, taken at week 24, from a patient treated with tofacitinib. The origin of this receptor is a human donor with alopecia areata. Written as DNA, the CDR3 is TGTGCCAGCAGTTACGGTTCGGCTATACTATCCTACGAGCAGTACTTC. It is translated as CASSYGSAILSYEQYF.